Following are 2 T cell receptor beta chains from one sample sequenced in a study of graft-versus-host responses after intestinal transplantation (dated by TCRdb to the early 2020s). No cognate antigen is known for these TCRs. The library was produced with the immunoSEQ multiplex PCR assay. TCRdb limited this immuneACCESS table to in-frame rearrangements with V and J called. A share of clones is missing; checked studies link under half to unresolved V genes, and the rest is unexplained. Within this sample are around 110,000 clones, with about nine tenths of them counted one time only. Together, the top ten hold over 0.15% of the sample. In the paper's terms, the time point label means: cells obtained before transplantation from donor or recipient. Sequences were derived from unstimulated CD4+ T cells sorted from spleen or lymph node cells, sampled before intestinal transplant. The receptor source for this set is a human donor who received an intestinal transplant.

CDR3 sequence: CASNNGVRRWETQYF. In DNA form, the CDR3 reads TGCGCCAGCAATAACGGTGTCAGGAGGTGGGAGACCCAGTACTTC. The chain uses TRBV23-1 and TRBJ2-5; D is possibly TRBD2 (5 bases). Being an ORF, TRBV23-1 has a function that is uncertain. Between the trimmed V and J ends, which lost 7 bases and 5 bases, there was a span of 20 bases. The CDR3 runs to 15 residues.

The V call is TRBV5-5, the J call TRBJ1-6; D unclear. Germline CDR1 and CDR2: SGHKS and YYEKEE (reference sequence). V shed 1 base and J shed 10 bases, with 12 bases lying between them. CDR3 size: 14 residues. CDR3 in DNA: TGTGCCAGCAGCTTGACGCCGAGATTATCACCCCTCCACTTT. Translating it yields CASSLTPRLSPLHF.